The present T cell receptor beta chain was sequenced within a study of T cells after yellow fever vaccination. The V end was cut by 8 bases, the J end by 2 bases, with 17 bases between. CDR1 and CDR2 from the germline V gene are SEHNR and FQNEAQ (reference sequence). This CDR3 is built from 15 residues. Via MiXCR, TCRdb re-called the 5' RACE reads, giving one row per CDR3 protein. The sample includes approximately 330,000 distinct CDR3 sequences, 12% seen only once; the top ten take roughly 3.1%. The TCR originated in a man between 18 and 29 years old who received the YFV17D yellow fever vaccine. V is TRBV7-9 and J is TRBJ2-3, with D unresolved. The sample here was CD4+ T cells sorted from PBMCs, taken 15 days after the yellow fever booster vaccination. The chain's CDR3 is CASAKRRTLTDTQYF. DNA of the CDR3: TGTGCCAGCGCTAAGAGGCGGACGCTCACAGATACGCAGTATTTT.